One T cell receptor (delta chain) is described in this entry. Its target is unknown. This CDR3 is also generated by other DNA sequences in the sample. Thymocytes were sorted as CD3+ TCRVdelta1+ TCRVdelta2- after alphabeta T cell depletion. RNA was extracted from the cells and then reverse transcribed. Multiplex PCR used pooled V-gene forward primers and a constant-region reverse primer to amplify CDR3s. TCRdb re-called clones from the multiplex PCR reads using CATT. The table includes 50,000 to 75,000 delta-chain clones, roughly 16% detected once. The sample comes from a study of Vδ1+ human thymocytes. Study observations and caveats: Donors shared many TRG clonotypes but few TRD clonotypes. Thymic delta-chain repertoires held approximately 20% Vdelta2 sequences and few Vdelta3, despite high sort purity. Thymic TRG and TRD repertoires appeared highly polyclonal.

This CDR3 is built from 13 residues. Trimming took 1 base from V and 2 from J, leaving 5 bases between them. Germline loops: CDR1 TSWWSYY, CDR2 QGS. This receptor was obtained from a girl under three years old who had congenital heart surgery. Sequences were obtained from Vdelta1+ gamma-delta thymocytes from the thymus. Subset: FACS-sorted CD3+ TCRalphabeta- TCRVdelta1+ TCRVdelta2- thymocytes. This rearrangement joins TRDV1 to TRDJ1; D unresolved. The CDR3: CALGERGTDKLIF. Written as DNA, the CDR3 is TGTGCTCTTGGGGAACGCGGGACCGATAAACTCATCTTT.